These T cell receptor beta chains were read from a single sample in a study of human versus mouse CDR3 diversity and MHC coevolution. The repertoire was sequenced with immunoSEQ multiplex PCR; TCRdb's copy has only in-frame clones and lacks some. The data contain about 81,000 clones, around 93% of them singletons. The sample comprised naive CD4+ T cells from blood. Every receptor here comes from a person between 25 and 70 years old in good health. The CDR3 runs from the conserved cysteine through the conserved F or W.

V gene | CDR3 protein
TRBV14 | CASSQEGGSHNTEAFF
TRBV27 | CASSLAPGLAGREQFF
TRBV18 | CASSPPTSTGLKFF
TRBV7-2 | CASSLVGTGRPGTTEAFF
TRBV21-1 | CASSKGGVSNEKLFF
TRBV6-5 | CASSYSGGLYGYTF
TRBV11-2 | CASSSGTMPGGGGEKLFF
TRBV2 | CASSVSPQGGSPLHF
TRBV6-5 | CASSYLRQITQETQYF
TRBV7-2 | CASREGQGYGYTF
TRBV27 | CASGNREEKLFF
TRBV19 | CASSGQTYEQYF
TRBV7-3 | CASRGWAGAGEQFF
TRBV21-1 | CASSSRQGAYEQYF
TRBV11-2 | CASSSDRGYEQFF
TRBV9 | CASSVSGTDEKLFF
TRBV4-2 | CASSQEARGLYEQYF
TRBV19 | CASRATGRNEKLFF
TRBV5-4 | CASSRDHNEQFF
TRBV4-2 | CASSQDGSTSGYEQYF
TRBV7-7 | CASSLAASGVGEQYF
TRBV13 | CASSLGGSTGEYGYTF
TRBV4-3 | CASSQQVGLSYEQYF
TRBV7-9 | CASSFGQGPYEQYF
TRBV2 | CASTQGPNTGELFF
TRBV18 | CASSPGGATRRSYGYTF
TRBV18 | CASSPDRDQPQHF
TRBV27 | CASSPRRQGNSPLHF
TRBV5-1 | CASSIWTSPGVDEQFF
TRBV19 | CASSILGRDYGYTF
TRBV5-1 | CASSLMQGLNYGYTF
TRBV18 | CASSPPGQDHQPQHF
TRBV5-4 | CASSSGLAGAYEQYF
TRBV30 | CAWRTGGKAFF
TRBV7-2 | CASSGDWGGETQYF
TRBV6-5 | CASSYRQADTQYF
TRBV11-3 | CASSPRQGQETQYF
TRBV11-1 | CASSPKTSDRGLAKNIQYF
TRBV19 | CASSRVAYNEQFF
TRBV5-4 | CASSSARDSPAYEQYF
TRBV6-6 | CASSHGTGDNQPQHF
TRBV7-8 | CASSPGGRTEAFF
TRBV7-2 | CASSFRNAYEQYF